A selection of T cell receptor beta chains follows, all from one sample in a study of control samples from healthy donors and cancer patients. The data were produced by immunoSEQ multiplex PCR, yet TCRdb's version contains in-frame clones alone and is incomplete. Seen here are about 69,000 clones, around four fifths observed once, and the top ten hold approximately 2.8%. The sequenced sample was PBMCs. These receptors were taken from a woman aged 45-60 years with lung cancer. The CDR3 runs from the conserved cysteine through the conserved F or W. The D gene is left open where the match is weak. The size field is filled for only some rows; it gives once, few, many or a size class.

v_call	d_call	clone_size	j_call	cdr3_nt	cdr3_aa
TRBV4-3	.	.	TRBJ1-3	TGCGCCAGCAGCCAAAACTCCGGGACAATAGGAAACACCATATATTTT	CASSQNSGTIGNTIYF
TRBV29-1	TRBD2	.	TRBJ2-5	TGCAGCGTTAGGGAGGGAGTGAGGACCCAGTACTTC	CSVREGVRTQYF
TRBV11-2	TRBD1	.	TRBJ1-2	TGTGCCAGCAGCTTAGATTCAAGACAGGGGATGGGCTACACCTTC	CASSLDSRQGMGYTF
TRBV5-6	.	.	TRBJ2-3	TGTGCCAGCAGCTTGGCCACAGATACGCAGTATTTT	CASSLATDTQYF
TRBV9	TRBD1	.	TRBJ2-2	TGTGCCAGCAGCGTAGCGGGACAGGTGAACACCGGGGAGCTGTTTTTT	CASSVAGQVNTGELFF
TRBV7-9	TRBD2	.	TRBJ2-1	TGTGCCAGCAGCTCGTTAGCGGGGGGCTTTGACAATGAGCAGTTCTTC	CASSSLAGGFDNEQFF
TRBV27	.	.	TRBJ1-3	TGTGCCAGCAGCCGGGGATCTGGAAACACCATATATTTT	CASSRGSGNTIYF
TRBV5-1	TRBD1	.	TRBJ2-7	TGCGCCAGCAGCTCAACAGGGGCGAGTGCCTACGAGCAGTACTTC	CASSSTGASAYEQYF
TRBV6-4	.	.	TRBJ2-1	TGTGCCAGCAGCCAAGTTCCCGGGAATGAGCAGTTCTTC	CASSQVPGNEQFF
TRBV7-2	.	.	TRBJ2-3	TGTGCCAGCAGCTTATTTGGTGCAGATACGCAGTATTTT	CASSLFGADTQYF
TRBV20-1	.	.	TRBJ1-2	TGCAGTGCTAGAATGGTGGACAGTGGAACCTTC	CSARMVDSGTF
TRBV5-1	.	once	TRBJ2-5	TGCGCCAGCAGCTTGGGGGGAGCAGAGACCCAGTACTTC	CASSLGGAETQYF
TRBV6-2/TRBV6-3	.	.	TRBJ2-3	TGTGCCAGCAGTTACGCACTCACAGATACGCAGTATTTT	CASSYALTDTQYF
TRBV9	TRBD1	.	TRBJ1-2	TGTGCCAGCAGCACCGCGGGACAGGTAACTGTTAATGGCTACACCTTC	CASSTAGQVTVNGYTF
TRBV29-1	.	.	TRBJ2-5	TGCAGCGTTGCTCCGGGCCGAGGCAAAGAGACCCAGTACTTC	CSVAPGRGKETQYF
TRBV2	TRBD2	.	TRBJ2-1	TGTGCCAGCAGCGGACTAGAGGTAGGAAATGAGCAGTTCTTC	CASSGLEVGNEQFF
TRBV6-2/TRBV6-3	.	.	TRBJ2-1	TGTGCCAGCAGTTACTGGGCAGGGACGCACAATGAGCAGTTCTTC	CASSYWAGTHNEQFF
TRBV9	TRBD1	few	TRBJ2-5	TGTGCCAGCAGCGTAGGGACAGGGGTGGAGACCCAGTACTTC	CASSVGTGVETQYF
TRBV7-9	.	.	TRBJ2-5	TGTGCCAGCAGCCCCCAGGGGGGCCGTGGTCACTTC	CASSPQGGRGHF
TRBV5-8	.	once	TRBJ1-1	TGTGCCAGCAGCTTGGAAGCAGCGATGAACACTGAAGCTTTCTTT	CASSLEAAMNTEAFF
TRBV28	TRBD1	.	TRBJ1-6	TGTGCCAGCAGTTCCACAGGGGGCGCGGGTTCACCCCTCCACTTT	CASSSTGGAGSPLHF
TRBV2	.	.	TRBJ1-5	TGTGCCAGCAATAGGCAGGACAATCAGCCCCAGCATTTT	CASNRQDNQPQHF
TRBV12-3/TRBV12-4	.	.	TRBJ1-2	TGTGCCAGCAGTTTACAACTCTATGGCTACACCTTC	CASSLQLYGYTF
TRBV9	.	.	TRBJ1-2	TGTGCCAGCAGCTCCCGTGGAGGGGGGGCAATCTATGGCTACACCTTC	CASSSRGGGAIYGYTF
TRBV29-1	.	.	TRBJ1-2	TGCAGCGTTGAAGATCTTACGGGGGGTGGCTACACCTTC	CSVEDLTGGGYTF
TRBV29-1	.	.	TRBJ2-5	TGCAGCGTTGGGCAGGGAGAGACCCAGTACTTC	CSVGQGETQYF
TRBV19	.	.	TRBJ2-2	TGTGCCAGTAGTATAGATCGAGGCACCGGGGAGCTGTTTTTT	CASSIDRGTGELFF
TRBV6-6	.	once	TRBJ1-1	TGTGCCAGCAGTTACGGGGGGCGACAAGCTTTCTTT	CASSYGGRQAFF
TRBV29-1	TRBD1	.	TRBJ1-3	TGCAGCGTGGGACAGGGGGACACCATATATTTT	CSVGQGDTIYF
TRBV6-5	.	.	TRBJ1-5	TGTGCCAGCAGTTACTCGTGGGGCGCTAGCAATCAGCCCCAGCATTTT	CASSYSWGASNQPQHF
TRBV21-1	.	.	TRBJ1-2	TGTGCCAGCAGGGACAGGGTGGCAGGCTACACCTTC	CASRDRVAGYTF
TRBV7-3	.	.	TRBJ2-3	TGTGCCAGCAGCTTGATCGGGGGATACACAGATACGCAGTATTTT	CASSLIGGYTDTQYF
TRBV5-1	TRBD2	.	TRBJ2-3	TGCGCCAGCAGCTTGGAAGGGACTAGCGGGACGGATACGCAGTATTTT	CASSLEGTSGTDTQYF
TRBV7-9	.	.	TRBJ1-1	TGTGCCAGCTATGAGGAGAACACTGAAGCTTTCTTT	CASYEENTEAFF
TRBV7-9	.	.	TRBJ1-4	TGTGCCAGCAGCGGGAATACGGCAACTAATGAAAAACTGTTTTTT	CASSGNTATNEKLFF
TRBV7-9	.	.	TRBJ1-3	TGTGCCAGCAGCCTTCTGGGAAACACCATATATTTT	CASSLLGNTIYF
TRBV27	TRBD1	.	TRBJ2-1	TGTGCCAGTACAACAGGGGGCGATTGGTTCTTC	CASTTGGDWFF
TRBV14	.	once	TRBJ1-1	TGTGCCAGCAGCCAAGAGTTGGGGGGTGGAGCTTTCTTT	CASSQELGGGAFF
TRBV24-1	.	.	TRBJ1-1	TGTGCCACCGCGCACACTGAAGCTTTCTTT	CATAHTEAFF
TRBV11-2	TRBD1	.	TRBJ2-1	TGTGCCAGCAGCCCTAGGGGGGGGACAGGGCGATACAATGAGCAGTTCTTC	CASSPRGGTGRYNEQFF
TRBV5-1	.	.	TRBJ2-5	TGCGCCAGCAGCTTGGACCAGACCCAGTACTTC	CASSLDQTQYF
TRBV29-1	.	.	TRBJ1-1	TGCAGCGCCGCCCTCGGGCCGAACACTGAAGCTTTCTTT	CSAALGPNTEAFF
TRBV6-5	.	.	TRBJ1-5	TGTGCCAGCAGTTCCGGCACGGGTACGTCCCAGCATTTT	CASSSGTGTSQHF
TRBV29-1	.	.	TRBJ1-2	TGCAGCGTTGAACAGGGCTACACCTTC	CSVEQGYTF
TRBV18	.	.	TRBJ1-4	TGTGCCAGCTCACCGCGACAAGGGGTAGGGAATGAAAAACTGTTTTTT	CASSPRQGVGNEKLFF
TRBV7-3	TRBD2	.	TRBJ2-1	TGTGCCAGCAGCTTATTGGGCGGGGGGTCAGGCAATGAGCAGTTCTTC	CASSLLGGGSGNEQFF
TRBV20-1	.	.	TRBJ1-1	TGCAGTGCTACTGGGGACACTGAAGCTTTCTTT	CSATGDTEAFF
TRBV19	.	.	TRBJ2-7	TGTGCCAGTAGTATAGGGGAAGCCTACGAGCAGTACTTC	CASSIGEAYEQYF
TRBV28	.	.	TRBJ2-7	TGTGCCAGCACTTGGAAGGGAACCTACGAGCAGTACTTC	CASTWKGTYEQYF
TRBV29-1	TRBD1	.	TRBJ1-2	TGCAGCGTTCCGGGACAGGCCCATAACTATGGCTACACCTTC	CSVPGQAHNYGYTF
TRBV9	TRBD1	.	TRBJ1-1	TGTGCCAGCAGCGTAGGGGTGGGACAGGTTTTTACTTTCTTT	CASSVGVGQVFTFF
TRBV2	TRBD2	.	TRBJ2-1	TGTGCCAGCAGACTTGGACTAGCGGGGGCCACGGATGAGCAGTTCTTC	CASRLGLAGATDEQFF
TRBV19	.	.	TRBJ1-5	TGTGCCAGTAGTTTAAGACCGGGGCGCACCGTCAATCAGCCCCAGCATTTT	CASSLRPGRTVNQPQHF
TRBV5-1	.	.	TRBJ2-3	TGCGCCAGCAGCGGGGGACGGACCACAGATACGCAGTATTTT	CASSGGRTTDTQYF
TRBV5-1	.	.	TRBJ1-2	TGCGCCAGCAGCGCCCGGTCAGGTGACCCTTATGGCTACACCTTC	CASSARSGDPYGYTF
TRBV19	.	few	TRBJ1-2	TGTGCCAGTAGTATGGGCAGGAACTATGGCTACACCTTC	CASSMGRNYGYTF
TRBV29-1	.	.	TRBJ1-3	TGCAGCGCAGCCGGGACCGCTGGAAACACCATATATTTT	CSAAGTAGNTIYF